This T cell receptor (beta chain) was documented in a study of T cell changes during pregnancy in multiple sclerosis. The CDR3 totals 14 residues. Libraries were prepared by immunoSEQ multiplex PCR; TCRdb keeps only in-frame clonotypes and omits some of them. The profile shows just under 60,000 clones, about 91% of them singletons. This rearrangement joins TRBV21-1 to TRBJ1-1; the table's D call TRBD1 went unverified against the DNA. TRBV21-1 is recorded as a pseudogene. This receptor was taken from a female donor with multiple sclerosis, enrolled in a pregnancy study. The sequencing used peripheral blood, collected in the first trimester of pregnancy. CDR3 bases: TGTGCCAGCACCTCAGGGGCCCCGAACACTGAAGCTTTCTTT. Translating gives CASTSGAPNTEAFF.